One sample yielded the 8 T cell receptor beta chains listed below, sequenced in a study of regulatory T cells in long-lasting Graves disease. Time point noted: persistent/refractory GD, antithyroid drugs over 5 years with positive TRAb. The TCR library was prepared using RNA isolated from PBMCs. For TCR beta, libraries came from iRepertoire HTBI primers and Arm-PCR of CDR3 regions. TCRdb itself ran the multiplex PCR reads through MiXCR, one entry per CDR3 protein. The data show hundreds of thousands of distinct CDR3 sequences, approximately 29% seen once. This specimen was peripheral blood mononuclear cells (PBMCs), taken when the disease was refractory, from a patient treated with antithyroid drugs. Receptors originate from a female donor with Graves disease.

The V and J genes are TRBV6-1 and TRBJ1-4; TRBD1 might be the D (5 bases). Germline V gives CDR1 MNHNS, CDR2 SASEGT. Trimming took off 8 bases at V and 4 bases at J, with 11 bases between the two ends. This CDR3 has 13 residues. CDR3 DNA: TGTGCCAGCGGGGGGGGAAATAATGAAAAACTGTTTTTT. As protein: CASGGGNNEKLFF.

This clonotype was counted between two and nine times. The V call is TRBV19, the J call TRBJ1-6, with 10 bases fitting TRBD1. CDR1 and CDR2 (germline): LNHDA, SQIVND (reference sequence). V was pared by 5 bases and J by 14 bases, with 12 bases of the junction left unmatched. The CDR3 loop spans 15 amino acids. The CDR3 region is CASSPNPGTGVALHF. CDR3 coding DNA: TGTGCCAGTAGTCCTAACCCCGGGACAGGGGTCGCCCTCCACTTT.

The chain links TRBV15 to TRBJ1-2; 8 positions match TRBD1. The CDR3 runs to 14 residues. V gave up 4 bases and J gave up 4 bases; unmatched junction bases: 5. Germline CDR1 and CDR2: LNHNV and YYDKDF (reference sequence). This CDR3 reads CATSTGQGVYGYTF. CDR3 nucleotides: TGTGCCACCAGCACAGGACAGGGAGTCTATGGCTACACCTTC.

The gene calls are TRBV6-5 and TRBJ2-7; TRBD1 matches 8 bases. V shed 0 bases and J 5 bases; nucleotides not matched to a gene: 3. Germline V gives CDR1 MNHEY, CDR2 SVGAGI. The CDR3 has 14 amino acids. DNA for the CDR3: TGTGCCAGCAGTTACTCTACGGACAGGGACGAGCAGTACTTC. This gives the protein CASSYSTDRDEQYF.

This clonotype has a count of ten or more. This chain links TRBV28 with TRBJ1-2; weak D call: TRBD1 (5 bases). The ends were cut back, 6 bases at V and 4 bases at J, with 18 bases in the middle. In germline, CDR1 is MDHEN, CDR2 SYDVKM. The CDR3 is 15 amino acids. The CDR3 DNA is TGTGCCAGCAGCCCAATGGGTACTGGGGCCTATGGCTACACCTTC. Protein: CASSPMGTGAYGYTF.

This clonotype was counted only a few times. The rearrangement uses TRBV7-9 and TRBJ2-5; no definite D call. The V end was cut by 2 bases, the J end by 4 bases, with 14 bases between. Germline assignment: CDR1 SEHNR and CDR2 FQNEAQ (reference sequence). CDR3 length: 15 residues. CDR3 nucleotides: TGTGCCAGCAGCTTAAGGTTGGGGTCGGGAGAGACCCAGTACTTC. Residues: CASSLRLGSGETQYF.

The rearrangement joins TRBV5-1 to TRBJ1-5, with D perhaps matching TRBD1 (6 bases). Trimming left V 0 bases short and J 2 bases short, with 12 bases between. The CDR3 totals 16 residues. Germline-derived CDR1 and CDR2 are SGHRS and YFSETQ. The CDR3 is CASSLAPRGGNQPQHF. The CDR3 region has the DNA TGCGCCAGCAGCTTGGCCCCCAGGGGTGGCAATCAGCCCCAGCATTTT.

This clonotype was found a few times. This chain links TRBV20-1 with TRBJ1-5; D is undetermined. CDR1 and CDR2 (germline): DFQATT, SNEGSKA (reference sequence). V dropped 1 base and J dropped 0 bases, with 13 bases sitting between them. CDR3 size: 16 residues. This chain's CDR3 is CSARGPTTYSNQPQHF. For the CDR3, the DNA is TGCAGTGCTAGAGGCCCCACCACCTATAGCAATCAGCCCCAGCATTTT.